These T cell receptor beta chains were read from a single sample in a study of response to subunit inactivated influenza vaccine. Each CDR3 protein is one row after TCRdb ran MiXCR on the RT-PCR reads. The sample lists under 200,000 distinct CDR3 sequences, about 11% occurring once. The material was non-naive T cells sorted from PBMCs, obtained roughly 6 weeks after vaccination. The receptors originated from a man in his fifties who received an inactivated influenza vaccine. The CDR3 runs from the conserved cysteine through the conserved F or W. A D gene is named only where the DNA matches it firmly. Some rows have no size entry. The others give once, few or many, or a class for an expanded clone.

TRBV11-2	many	TRBJ2-1	NA	TGTGCCAGCAGCCCCCATAGGGATGAGCAGTTCTTC	CASSPHRDEQFF
TRBV7-6	many	TRBJ2-7	TRBD1	TGTGCCAGCAGCCGAGATCTGGGGACAGGGTCCACCTGGGAGCAGTACTTC	CASSRDLGTGSTWEQYF
TRBV10-2	few	TRBJ2-3	NA	TGCGCCAGCAGTGAATTGGAACGGGTCGCAGATACGCAGTATTTT	CASSELERVADTQYF
TRBV29-1	NA	TRBJ2-1	NA	TGCAGCGTACTTATCAGGGTCAATGAGCAGTTCTTC	CSVLIRVNEQFF
TRBV28	few	TRBJ1-1	TRBD1	TGTGCCAGCAGGGGGGACAGGGGGCCGGCTGAAGCTTTCTTT	CASRGDRGPAEAFF
TRBV11-2	NA	TRBJ1-2	NA	TGTGCCAGCAGCTTAGTTCCGGGAGAGGACTATGGCTACACCTTC	CASSLVPGEDYGYTF
TRBV11-3	NA	TRBJ2-3	NA	TGTGCCAGCAGCTTAGGGCCTAATACGCAGTATTTT	CASSLGPNTQYF
TRBV6-2/TRBV6-3	many	TRBJ1-5	NA	TGTGCCAGCAGTAACGGGGCCCGGTGGTCGGGTAGCAATCAGCCCCAGCATTTT	CASSNGARWSGSNQPQHF
TRBV10-2	few	TRBJ1-1	NA	TGCGCCTGTGGGGGATATCCTGAAGCTTTCTTT	CACGGYPEAFF
TRBV5-6	many	TRBJ2-1	NA	TGTGCCAGCAGCTCGGACCTGTACAATGAGCAGTTCTTC	CASSSDLYNEQFF
TRBV16	many	TRBJ2-1	TRBD2	TGTGCCAGCAGCCAACCGCTACTAGCGGGAGGCGGCAATGAGCAGTTCTTC	CASSQPLLAGGGNEQFF
TRBV3-1	NA	TRBJ2-7	TRBD1	TGTGCCAGCAGCCAAACGTGGGACAGGGCCCACGAGCAGTACTTC	CASSQTWDRAHEQYF
TRBV5-4	many	TRBJ2-3	NA	TGTGCCAGCAGCTTGTCAGTCAGTGATACGCAGTATTTT	CASSLSVSDTQYF
TRBV11-2	few	TRBJ2-1	NA	TGTGCCAGCAGCTCTCGACTGGACAATGAGCAGTTCTTC	CASSSRLDNEQFF
TRBV2	few	TRBJ1-4	TRBD1	TGTGCCAGCAGGCCCGGCTCGACGCTTAAGACAGGGCGGGATGAAAAACTGTTTTTT	CASRPGSTLKTGRDEKLFF
TRBV18	NA	TRBJ2-5	TRBD2	TGTGCCAGCTCACCAAGCCTTAGCGGGAGATTACGGGAGACCCAGTACTTC	CASSPSLSGRLRETQYF
TRBV6-2/TRBV6-3	few	TRBJ2-7	NA	TGTGCCAGCCGACAGGTGGTGGCCTACGAGCAGTACTTC	CASRQVVAYEQYF
TRBV4-3	NA	TRBJ2-7	NA	TGCGCCAGCAGCCAAGAATTCGGAACCTACGAGCAGTACTTC	CASSQEFGTYEQYF
TRBV7-9	few	TRBJ1-6	TRBD1	TGTGCCAGCAGCTTACAGACAGGGGCGTCCTATAATTCACCCCTCCACTTT	CASSLQTGASYNSPLHF
TRBV19	few	TRBJ1-1	NA	TGTGCCAGTAGTAATCGACAGGACACTGAAGCTTTCTTT	CASSNRQDTEAFF
TRBV20-1	many	TRBJ2-1	NA	TGCAGTGCTAGAGATCCGTTGGGGACCGAGCAGTTCTTC	CSARDPLGTEQFF
TRBV20-1	few	TRBJ2-7	TRBD1	TGCAGTGCTAGAGATCGAAGGGACAGACTTTACGAGCAGTACTTC	CSARDRRDRLYEQYF
TRBV7-8	many	TRBJ2-7	NA	TGTGCCAGCAGCTACACACGAGAGCTCGAGCAGTACTTC	CASSYTRELEQYF
TRBV7-3	few	TRBJ2-3	NA	TGTGCCAGCAGCCCTAGCAGCCTCCCCGGTGATACGCAGTATTTT	CASSPSSLPGDTQYF
TRBV7-2	few	TRBJ2-1	TRBD2	TGTGCCAGCAGCTTAGAGCGGGGATACAATGAGCAGTTCTTC	CASSLERGYNEQFF
TRBV2	NA	TRBJ2-3	NA	TGTGCCAGCAGAATGGCGGGGAGCACAGATACGCAGTATTTT	CASRMAGSTDTQYF
TRBV7-9	NA	TRBJ2-7	TRBD2	TGTGCCAGCAGCTTACTAGCGGGAGGGCCCGAGCAGTACTTC	CASSLLAGGPEQYF
TRBV29-1	NA	TRBJ2-3	NA	TGCAGCGTTGAGCAGGGGACAGATACGCAGTATTTT	CSVEQGTDTQYF
TRBV20-1	few	TRBJ2-7	TRBD2	TGCAGTTTCGGAGCGGGGAGCTCCTACGAGCAGTACTTC	CSFGAGSSYEQYF
TRBV7-7	many	TRBJ2-1	NA	TGTGCCAGCAGCTTAGATGGTGGCAGTGAGCAGTTCTTC	CASSLDGGSEQFF
TRBV7-2	many	TRBJ2-1	NA	TGTGCCAGCAGCCCCTCCCCAGCGGTGAATGAGCAGTTCTTC	CASSPSPAVNEQFF
TRBV20-1	many	TRBJ1-2	NA	TGCAGTGCTAGTAGTCAGGGAGTATCCTATGGCTACACCTTC	CSASSQGVSYGYTF
TRBV4-2	NA	TRBJ1-5	TRBD1	TGTGCCAGCAGCCAAGTGGTTAGGGGGCCTCAGCCCCAGCATTTT	CASSQVVRGPQPQHF
TRBV4-2	NA	TRBJ2-6	NA	TGTGCCAGCAGCCAGGAGACAGGATATTTCACTGGGGCCAACGTCCTGACTTTC	CASSQETGYFTGANVLTF
TRBV7-2	NA	TRBJ1-4	NA	TGTGCCAGCAGCTCGGCAACTAATGAAAAACTGTTTTTT	CASSSATNEKLFF
TRBV27	NA	TRBJ2-1	NA	TGTGCCAGCAGTTGGTTCAATGAGCAGTTCTTC	CASSWFNEQFF
TRBV18	NA	TRBJ1-5	NA	TGTGCCAGCTCACCAGGGGCAAGGGGAAATCAGCCCCAGCATTTT	CASSPGARGNQPQHF
TRBV20-1	NA	TRBJ2-2	TRBD2	TGCAGTGCGAGAGCAGCTGTAGCGGGAGCGGGCGGGGAGCTGATTTTT	CSARAAVAGAGGELIF
TRBV4-1	few	TRBJ2-4	TRBD2	TGCGCCAGCAGCCAAGATGGGCGGGGGGGAAACATTCAGTACTTC	CASSQDGRGGNIQYF
TRBV14	few	TRBJ2-1	TRBD2	TGTGCCAGCAGCGCTAGGGGTAGGTTCCGGGGGGACTACAATGAGCAGTTCTTC	CASSARGRFRGDYNEQFF
TRBV7-8	NA	TRBJ2-7	NA	TGTGCCAGCGGCCTGGTGGCCCTCGGCGAGCAGTACTTC	CASGLVALGEQYF
TRBV7-8	NA	TRBJ2-2	NA	TGTGCCAGCAGCTCCGTAAGGTTATCGTCCGGGGAGCTGTTTTTT	CASSSVRLSSGELFF
TRBV12-3/TRBV12-4	many	TRBJ1-1	NA	TGTGCCAGCATGGGGGTAGCTAACACTGAAGCTTTCTTT	CASMGVANTEAFF
TRBV29-1	many	TRBJ2-7	TRBD2	TGCAGCGTTTTCGCGGGAGTGGGGTCCTACGAGCAGTACTTC	CSVFAGVGSYEQYF
TRBV28	many	TRBJ1-5	NA	TGTGCCAGCAGTTTAGGAGGGGTTAGCAATCAGCCCCAGCATTTT	CASSLGGVSNQPQHF
TRBV11-2	many	TRBJ1-5	NA	TGTGCCAGCAGCTTAGACCGGGATTTCATCCAGCATTTT	CASSLDRDFIQHF
TRBV3-1	NA	TRBJ1-6	TRBD1	TGTGCCAGCAGCGGGAGCCGGGACAGGGGTCCATGGGGTTCACCCCTCCACTTT	CASSGSRDRGPWGSPLHF
TRBV9	NA	TRBJ2-1	TRBD1	TGTGCCAGCAGCCCGGGACAGGGAGTAGAAACTGAGCAGTTCTTC	CASSPGQGVETEQFF
TRBV12-3/TRBV12-4	NA	TRBJ2-1	TRBD2	TGTGCCAGCAAGGGGATAGCGGGACCCCACAATGAGCAGTTCTTC	CASKGIAGPHNEQFF